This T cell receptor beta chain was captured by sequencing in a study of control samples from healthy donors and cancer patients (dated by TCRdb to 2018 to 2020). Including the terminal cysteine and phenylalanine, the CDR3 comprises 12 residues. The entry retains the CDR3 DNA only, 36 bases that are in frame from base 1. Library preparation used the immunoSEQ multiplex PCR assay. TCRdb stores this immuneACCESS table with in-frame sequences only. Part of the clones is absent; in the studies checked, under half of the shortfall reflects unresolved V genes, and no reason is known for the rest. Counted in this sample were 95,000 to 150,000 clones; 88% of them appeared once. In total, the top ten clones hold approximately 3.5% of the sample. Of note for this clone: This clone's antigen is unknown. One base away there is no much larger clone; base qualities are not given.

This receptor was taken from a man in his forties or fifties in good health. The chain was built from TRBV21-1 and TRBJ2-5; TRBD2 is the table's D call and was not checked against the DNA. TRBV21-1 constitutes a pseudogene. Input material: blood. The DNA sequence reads TGTGCCAGCATTTTAGTGGAGGAGACCCAGTACTTC. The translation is CASILVEETQYF.